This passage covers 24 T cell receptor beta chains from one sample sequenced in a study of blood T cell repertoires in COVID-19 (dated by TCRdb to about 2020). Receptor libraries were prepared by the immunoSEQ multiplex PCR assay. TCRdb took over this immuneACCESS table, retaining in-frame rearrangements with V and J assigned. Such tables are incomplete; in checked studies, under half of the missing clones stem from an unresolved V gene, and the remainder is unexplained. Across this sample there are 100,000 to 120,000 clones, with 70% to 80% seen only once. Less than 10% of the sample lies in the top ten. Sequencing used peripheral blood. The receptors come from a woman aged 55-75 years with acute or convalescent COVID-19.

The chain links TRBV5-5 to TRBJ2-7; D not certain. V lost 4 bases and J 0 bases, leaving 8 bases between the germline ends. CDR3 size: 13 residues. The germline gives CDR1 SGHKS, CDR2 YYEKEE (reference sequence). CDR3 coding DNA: TGTGCCAGCAGCCCACAGCCCTCCTACGAGCAGTACTTC. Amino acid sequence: CASSPQPSYEQYF.

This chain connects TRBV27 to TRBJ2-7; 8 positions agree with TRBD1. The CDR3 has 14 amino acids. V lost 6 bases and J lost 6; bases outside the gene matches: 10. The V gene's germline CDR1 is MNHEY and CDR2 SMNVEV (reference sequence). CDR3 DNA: TGTGCCAGCAGCTCAACAGGGGGATTTAGCGAGCAGTACTTC. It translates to CASSSTGGFSEQYF.

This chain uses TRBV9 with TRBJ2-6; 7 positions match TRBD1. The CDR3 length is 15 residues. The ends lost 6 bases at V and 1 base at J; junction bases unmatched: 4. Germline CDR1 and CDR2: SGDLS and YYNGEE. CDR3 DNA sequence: TGTGCCAGCAAGCGGACAGGATCTGGGGCCAACGTCCTGACTTTC. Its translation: CASKRTGSGANVLTF.

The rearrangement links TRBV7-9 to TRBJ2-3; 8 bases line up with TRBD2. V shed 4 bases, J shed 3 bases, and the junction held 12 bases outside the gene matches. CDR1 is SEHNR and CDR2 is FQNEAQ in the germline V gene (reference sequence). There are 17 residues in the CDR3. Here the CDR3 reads CASSSPSGSTLTDTQYF. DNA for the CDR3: TGTGCCAGCAGCTCCCCTAGCGGGTCCACGCTAACAGATACGCAGTATTTT. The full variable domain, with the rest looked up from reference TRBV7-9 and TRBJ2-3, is DTGVSQNPRHKITKRGQNVTFRCDPISEHNRLYWYRQTLGQGPEFLTYFQNEAQLEKSRLLSDRFSAERPKGSFSTLEIQRTEQGDSAMYLCASSSPSGSTLTDTQYFGPGTRLTVL.

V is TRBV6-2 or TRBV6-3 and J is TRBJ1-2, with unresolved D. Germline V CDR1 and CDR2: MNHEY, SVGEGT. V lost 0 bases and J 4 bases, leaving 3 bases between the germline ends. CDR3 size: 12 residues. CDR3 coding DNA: TGTGCCAGCAGTTACTCGAGCTATGGCTACACCTTC. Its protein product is CASSYSSYGYTF.

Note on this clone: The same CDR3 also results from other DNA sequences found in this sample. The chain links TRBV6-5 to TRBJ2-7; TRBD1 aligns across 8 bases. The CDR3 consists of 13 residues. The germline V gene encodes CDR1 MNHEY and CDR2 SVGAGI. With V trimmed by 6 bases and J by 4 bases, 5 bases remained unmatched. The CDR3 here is CASSRGQGYEQYF. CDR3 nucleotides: TGTGCCAGCAGCAGAGGACAGGGTTACGAGCAGTACTTC.

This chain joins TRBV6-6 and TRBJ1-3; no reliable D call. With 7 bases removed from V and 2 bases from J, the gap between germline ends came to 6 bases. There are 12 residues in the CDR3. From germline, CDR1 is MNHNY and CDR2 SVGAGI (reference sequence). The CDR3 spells CASTEAGNTIYF. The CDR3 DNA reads TGTGCCAGCACCGAGGCTGGAAACACCATATATTTT.

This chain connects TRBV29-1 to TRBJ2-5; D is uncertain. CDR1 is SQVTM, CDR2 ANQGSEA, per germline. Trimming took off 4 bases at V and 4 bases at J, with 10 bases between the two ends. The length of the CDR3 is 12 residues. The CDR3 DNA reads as TGCAGCGTTGGGGCCTCAGGAGAGACCCAGTACTTC. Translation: CSVGASGETQYF.

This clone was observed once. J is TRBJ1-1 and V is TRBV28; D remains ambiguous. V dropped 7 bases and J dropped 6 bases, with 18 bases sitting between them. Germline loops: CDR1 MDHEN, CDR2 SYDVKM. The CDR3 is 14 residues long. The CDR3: CASTPENRGSEAFF. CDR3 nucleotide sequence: TGTGCCAGCACCCCGGAGAATCGTGGCTCTGAAGCTTTCTTT.

As DNA, the CDR3 is TGTGCCAGCAGTGGGAAGCAGGGAGGAAGCAATCAGCCCCAGCATTTT. Translation gives CASSGKQGGSNQPQHF. The genes are TRBV6-1 and TRBJ1-5; the D gene is possibly TRBD1 (5 bases). Trimming cost V 4 bases and J 1 base, with 14 bases left between them. This CDR3 comprises 16 residues. CDR1 is MNHNS, CDR2 SASEGT, per germline.

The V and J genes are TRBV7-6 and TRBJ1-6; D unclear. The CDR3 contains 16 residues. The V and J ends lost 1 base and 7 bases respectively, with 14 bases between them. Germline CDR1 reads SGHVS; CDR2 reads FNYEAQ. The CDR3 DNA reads TGTGCCAGCAGCTTAGTATTAGGTCGGGGAAATTCACCCCTCCACTTT. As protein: CASSLVLGRGNSPLHF.

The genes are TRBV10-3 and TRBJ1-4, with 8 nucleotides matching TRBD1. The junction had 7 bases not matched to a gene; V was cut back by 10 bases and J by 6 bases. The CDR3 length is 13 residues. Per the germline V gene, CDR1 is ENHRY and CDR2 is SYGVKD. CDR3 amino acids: CATRTGNHEKLFF. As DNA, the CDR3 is TGTGCCACGAGGACAGGGAATCATGAAAAACTGTTTTTT.

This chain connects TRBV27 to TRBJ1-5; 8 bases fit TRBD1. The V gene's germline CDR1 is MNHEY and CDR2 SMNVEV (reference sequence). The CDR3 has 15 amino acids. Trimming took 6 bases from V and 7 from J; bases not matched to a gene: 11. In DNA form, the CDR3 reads TGTGCCAGCAGCAGCCGACAGGGGCTACGACAGCCCCAGCATTTT. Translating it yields CASSSRQGLRQPQHF.

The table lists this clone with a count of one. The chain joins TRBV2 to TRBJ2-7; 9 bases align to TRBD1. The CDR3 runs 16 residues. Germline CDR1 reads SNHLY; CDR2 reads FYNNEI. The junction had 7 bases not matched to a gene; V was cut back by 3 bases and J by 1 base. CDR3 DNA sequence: TGTGCCAGCAGTGAGTTTTCCGGGACAGGGTCCTACGAGCAGTACTTC. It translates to CASSEFSGTGSYEQYF.

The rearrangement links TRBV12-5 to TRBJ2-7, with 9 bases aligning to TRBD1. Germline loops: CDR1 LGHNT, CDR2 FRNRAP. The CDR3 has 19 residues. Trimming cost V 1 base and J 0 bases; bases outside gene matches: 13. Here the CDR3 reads CASGLASGTGLKDSYEQYF. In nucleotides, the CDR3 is TGTGCTAGTGGTTTGGCCTCCGGGACAGGGCTAAAGGACTCCTACGAGCAGTACTTC.

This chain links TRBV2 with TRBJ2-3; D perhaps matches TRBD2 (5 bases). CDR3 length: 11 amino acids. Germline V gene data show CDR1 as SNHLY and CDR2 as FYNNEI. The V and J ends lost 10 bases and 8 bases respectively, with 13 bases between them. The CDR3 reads CANSHGGTQYF. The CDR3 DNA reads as TGTGCCAACAGCCACGGAGGTACGCAGTATTTT.

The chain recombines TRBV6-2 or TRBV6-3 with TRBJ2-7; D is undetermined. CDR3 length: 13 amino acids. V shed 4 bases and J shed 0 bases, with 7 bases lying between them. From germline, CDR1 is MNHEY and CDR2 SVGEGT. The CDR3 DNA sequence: TGTGCCAGCAGTTCTCCAGGCTCCTACGAGCAGTACTTC. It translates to CASSSPGSYEQYF.

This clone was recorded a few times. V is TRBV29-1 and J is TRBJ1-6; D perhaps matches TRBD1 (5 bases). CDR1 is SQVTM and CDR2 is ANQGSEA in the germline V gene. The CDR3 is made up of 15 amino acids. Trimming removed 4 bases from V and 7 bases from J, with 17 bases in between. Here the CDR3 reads CSVGLGTGLNSPLHF. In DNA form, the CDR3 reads TGCAGCGTTGGACTGGGGACCGGACTAAATTCACCCCTCCACTTT.

The CDR3 DNA follows: TGTGCCAGCAGTTTACGGCGGCCTGGAAACACCATATATTTT. Translating it yields CASSLRRPGNTIYF. The chain couples TRBV28 to TRBJ1-3; D gene ambiguous. Germline loops: CDR1 MDHEN, CDR2 SYDVKM. The CDR3 has 14 amino acids. V gave up 2 bases and J gave up 2 bases, with 7 bases separating them.

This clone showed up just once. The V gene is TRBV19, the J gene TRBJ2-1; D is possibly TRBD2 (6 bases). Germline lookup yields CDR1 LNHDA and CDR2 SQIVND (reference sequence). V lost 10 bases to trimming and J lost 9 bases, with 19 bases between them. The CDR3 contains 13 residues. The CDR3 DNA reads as TGTGCCACCGCGAGGACTACCACCGGTGAGCAGTTCTTC. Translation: CATARTTTGEQFF.

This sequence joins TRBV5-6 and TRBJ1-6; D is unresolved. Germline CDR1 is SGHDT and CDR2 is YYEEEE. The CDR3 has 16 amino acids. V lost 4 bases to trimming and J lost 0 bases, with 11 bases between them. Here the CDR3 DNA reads TGTGCCAGCAGCAATTACGGGAGCTCCTATAATTCACCCCTCCACTTT. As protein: CASSNYGSSYNSPLHF.

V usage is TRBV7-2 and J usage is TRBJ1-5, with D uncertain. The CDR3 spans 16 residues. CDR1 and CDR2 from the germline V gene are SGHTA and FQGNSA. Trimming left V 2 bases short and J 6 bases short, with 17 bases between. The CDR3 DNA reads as TGTGCCAGCAGCTTAACCCCGCCCCCCGGCGGTCAGCCCCAGCATTTT. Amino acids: CASSLTPPPGGQPQHF.

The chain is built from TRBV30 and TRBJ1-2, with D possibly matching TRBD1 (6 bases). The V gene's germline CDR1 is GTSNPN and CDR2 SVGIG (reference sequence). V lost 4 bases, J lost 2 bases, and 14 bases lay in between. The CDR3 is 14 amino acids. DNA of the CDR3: TGTGCCTGGAAATCCCCCACAGGGAACTATGGCTACACCTTC. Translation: CAWKSPTGNYGYTF.

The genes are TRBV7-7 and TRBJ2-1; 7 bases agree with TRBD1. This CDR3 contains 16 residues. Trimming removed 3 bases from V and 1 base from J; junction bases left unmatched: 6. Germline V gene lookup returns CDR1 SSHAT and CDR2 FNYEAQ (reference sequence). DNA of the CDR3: TGTGCCAGCAGCTTGGGGACAGCAACTTCCTACAATGAGCAGTTCTTC. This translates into CASSLGTATSYNEQFF. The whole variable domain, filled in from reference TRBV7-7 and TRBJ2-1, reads GAGVSQSPRYKVTKRGQDVTLRCDPISSHATLYWYQQALGQGPEFLTYFNYEAQPDKSGLPSDRFSAERPEGSISTLTIQRTEQRDSAMYRCASSLGTATSYNEQFFGPGTRLTVL.